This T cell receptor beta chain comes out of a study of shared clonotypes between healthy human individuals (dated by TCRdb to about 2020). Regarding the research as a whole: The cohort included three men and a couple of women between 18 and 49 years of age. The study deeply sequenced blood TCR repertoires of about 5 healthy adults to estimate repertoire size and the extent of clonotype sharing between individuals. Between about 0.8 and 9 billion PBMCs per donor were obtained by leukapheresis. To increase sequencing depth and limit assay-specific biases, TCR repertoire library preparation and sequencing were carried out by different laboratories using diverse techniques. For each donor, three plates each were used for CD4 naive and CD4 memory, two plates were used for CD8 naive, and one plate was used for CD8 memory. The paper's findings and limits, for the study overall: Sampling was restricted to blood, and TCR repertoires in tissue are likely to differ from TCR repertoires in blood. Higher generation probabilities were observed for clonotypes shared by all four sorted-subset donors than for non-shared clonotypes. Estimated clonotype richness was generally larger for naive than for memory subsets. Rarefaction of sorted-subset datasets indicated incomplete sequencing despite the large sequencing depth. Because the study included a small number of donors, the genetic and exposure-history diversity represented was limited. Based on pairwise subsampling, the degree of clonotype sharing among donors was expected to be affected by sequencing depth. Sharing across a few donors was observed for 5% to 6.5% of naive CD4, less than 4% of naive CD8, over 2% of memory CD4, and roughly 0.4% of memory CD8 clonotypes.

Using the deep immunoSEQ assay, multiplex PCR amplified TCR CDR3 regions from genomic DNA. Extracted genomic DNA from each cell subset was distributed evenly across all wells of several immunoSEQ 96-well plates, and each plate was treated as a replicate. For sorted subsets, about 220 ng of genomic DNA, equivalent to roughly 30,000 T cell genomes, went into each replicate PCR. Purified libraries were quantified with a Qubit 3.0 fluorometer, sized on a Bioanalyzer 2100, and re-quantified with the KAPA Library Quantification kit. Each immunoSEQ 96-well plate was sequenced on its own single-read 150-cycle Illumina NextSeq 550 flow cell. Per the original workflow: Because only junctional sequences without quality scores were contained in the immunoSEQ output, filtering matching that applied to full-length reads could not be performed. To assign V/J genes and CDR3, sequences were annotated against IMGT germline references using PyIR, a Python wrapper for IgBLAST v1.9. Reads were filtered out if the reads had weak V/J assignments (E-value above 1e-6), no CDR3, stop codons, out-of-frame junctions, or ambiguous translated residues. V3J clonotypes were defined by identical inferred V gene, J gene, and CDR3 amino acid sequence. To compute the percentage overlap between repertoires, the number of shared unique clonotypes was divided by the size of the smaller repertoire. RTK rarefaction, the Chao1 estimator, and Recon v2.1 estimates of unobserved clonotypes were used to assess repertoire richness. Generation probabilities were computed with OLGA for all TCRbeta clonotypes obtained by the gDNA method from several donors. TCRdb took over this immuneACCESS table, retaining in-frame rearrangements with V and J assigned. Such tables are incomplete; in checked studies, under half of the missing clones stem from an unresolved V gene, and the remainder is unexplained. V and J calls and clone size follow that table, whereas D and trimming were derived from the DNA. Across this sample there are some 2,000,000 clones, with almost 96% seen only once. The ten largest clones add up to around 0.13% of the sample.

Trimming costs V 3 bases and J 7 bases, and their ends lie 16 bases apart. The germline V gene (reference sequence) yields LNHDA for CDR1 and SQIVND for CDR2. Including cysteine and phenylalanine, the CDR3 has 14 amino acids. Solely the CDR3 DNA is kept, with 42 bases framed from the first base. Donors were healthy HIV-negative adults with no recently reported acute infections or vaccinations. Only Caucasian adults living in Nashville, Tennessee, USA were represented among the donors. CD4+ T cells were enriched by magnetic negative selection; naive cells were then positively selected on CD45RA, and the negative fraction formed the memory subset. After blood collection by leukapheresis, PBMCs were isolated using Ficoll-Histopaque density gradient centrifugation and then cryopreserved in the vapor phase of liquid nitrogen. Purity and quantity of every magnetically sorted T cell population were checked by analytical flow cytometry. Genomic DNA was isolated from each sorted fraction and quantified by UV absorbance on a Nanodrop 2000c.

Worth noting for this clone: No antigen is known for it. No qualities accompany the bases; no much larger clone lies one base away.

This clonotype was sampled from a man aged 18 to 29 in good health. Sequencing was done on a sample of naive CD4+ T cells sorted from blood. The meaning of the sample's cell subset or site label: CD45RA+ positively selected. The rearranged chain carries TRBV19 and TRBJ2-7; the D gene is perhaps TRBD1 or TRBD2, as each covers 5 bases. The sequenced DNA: TGTGCCAGTAGTATTGGGACCGGGGCTGGGGAGCAGTACTTC. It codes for CASSIGTGAGEQYF.